The 22 T cell receptor beta chains reported below all come from one sample, sequenced in a study of CD8+ T cells in alopecia areata. As the sequencing template, cDNA was produced by extracting RNA and reverse transcribing it. Here immunoSEQ multiplex PCR was the method, and the copy in TCRdb shows in-frame clones only, minus some. The data hold approximately 98,000 clones, with roughly 59% observed a single time. Sequenced sample: CD8+ T cells sorted from blood. Every receptor here comes from a human donor in good health.

The chain employs TRBV30 and TRBJ1-1, with 7 positions matching TRBD1. V trimming: 2 bases; J trimming: 0 bases; junction bases outside the gene matches: 9. Per germline, CDR1 GTSNPN and CDR2 SVGIG (reference sequence). The CDR3 extends over 16 amino acids. The CDR3, as DNA: TGTGCCTGGAGTTCCCCCCGACAGGGCATGAACACTGAAGCTTTCTTT. Protein sequence: CAWSSPRQGMNTEAFF.

The gene calls are TRBV5-1 and TRBJ2-7; TRBD1 matches at 10 bases. Germline assignment: CDR1 SGHRS and CDR2 YFSETQ. CDR3 length equals 16 residues. V lost 3 bases and J lost 3; bases outside the gene matches: 9. The CDR3 reads CASSSGTGEGDYEQYF. CDR3 coding DNA: TGCGCCAGCAGCTCCGGGACAGGGGAGGGAGACTACGAGCAGTACTTC.

This rearrangement joins TRBV27 to TRBJ1-2; D is possibly TRBD1 (6 bases). The CDR3 sequence is 12 residues long. Germline V gene data show CDR1 as MNHEY and CDR2 as SMNVEV (reference sequence). The germline V and J ends were trimmed by 3 bases and 7 bases, with 9 bases remaining between them. CDR3: CASSFPGVGYTF. The CDR3 DNA is TGTGCCAGCAGTTTCCCAGGGGTTGGCTACACCTTC.

This chain uses TRBV4-3 with TRBJ2-2; TRBD1 aligns across 8 bases. Germline CDR1 reads LGHNA; CDR2 reads YSLEER. Trimming cost V 5 bases and J 0 bases; bases outside gene matches: 5. The CDR3 sequence is 16 residues long. The chain's CDR3 is CASSEGTGTNTGELFF. CDR3 DNA sequence: TGCGCCAGCAGCGAAGGGACAGGCACGAACACCGGGGAGCTGTTTTTT.

This clone has only a few counts. The CDR3 DNA reads TGTGCCAGCAGCCAGGACAGGGCCCTCCGCAATCAGCCCCAGCATTTT. Protein: CASSQDRALRNQPQHF. V is TRBV28 and J is TRBJ1-5; 8 nucleotides align to TRBD1. The junction had 9 bases not matched to a gene; V was cut back by 6 bases and J by 2 bases. CDR1 is MDHEN and CDR2 is SYDVKM in the germline V gene. The CDR3 is 16 amino acids.

This clone was counted a few times. The J gene is TRBJ1-2, the V gene TRBV6-6; 12 positions agree with TRBD1. CDR3 length: 16 residues. Per the germline V gene, CDR1 is MNHNY and CDR2 is SVGAGI (reference sequence). V shed 5 bases and J 3 bases; nucleotides not matched to a gene: 7. The CDR3 region is CASSRTGTGGHYGYTF. Here the CDR3 DNA reads TGTGCCAGCAGTCGTACCGGGACAGGGGGCCACTATGGCTACACCTTC.

The chain has TRBV10-2 and TRBJ2-5; D gene unclear. The V end lost 2 bases, the J end lost 5 bases, and 18 bases lay between the germline ends. The CDR3 has 16 amino acids. Germline V gives CDR1 WSHSY, CDR2 SAAADI. As DNA, the CDR3 is TGCGCCAGCAGTGAGCCCGAGCGCTCCCCCCAGGAGACCCAGTACTTC. It is translated as CASSEPERSPQETQYF.

V and J are TRBV11-2 and TRBJ2-1; possible D gene TRBD1, 5 bases. This CDR3 region has 15 residues. Trimming pared 0 bases from V and 0 bases from J, leaving 6 bases between. The germline V gene has CDR1 SGHAT and CDR2 FQNNGV. The CDR3 reads CASSLDRASYNEQFF. DNA for the CDR3: TGTGCCAGCAGCTTAGACAGGGCCTCCTACAATGAGCAGTTCTTC.

The chain has TRBV29-1 and TRBJ2-2; possibly TRBD1 for D (5 bases). Germline CDR1 and CDR2: SQVTM and ANQGSEA. V was clipped by 5 bases and J by 1 base, with 8 bases between them. The CDR3 has 13 amino acids. CDR3: CSVPGQNTGELFF. CDR3 nucleotide sequence: TGCAGCGTTCCTGGACAGAACACCGGGGAGCTGTTTTTT.

The gene calls are TRBV30 and TRBJ2-7; 9 nucleotides align to TRBD2. The germline V gene encodes CDR1 GTSNPN and CDR2 SVGIG (reference sequence). V was pared by 1 base and J by 2 bases, with 3 bases of the junction left unmatched. The CDR3 runs 14 residues. The CDR3 region has the DNA TGTGCCTGGAGTGGAGGCGGGGGGGCCTACGAGCAGTACTTC. It encodes CAWSGGGGAYEQYF.

This rearrangement joins TRBV13 to TRBJ1-2; 7 positions agree with TRBD1. The CDR3 sequence is 16 residues long. Germline V CDR1 and CDR2: PRHDT, FYEKMQ (reference sequence). V lost 5 bases and J lost 6; bases outside the gene matches: 15. The chain's CDR3 is CASSLMNRGSGDGYTF. CDR3 nucleotides: TGTGCCAGCAGCCTAATGAACAGGGGATCAGGGGATGGCTACACCTTC.

The V and J genes are TRBV28 and TRBJ2-7; TRBD1 matches 8 bases. The CDR3 runs 15 residues. V dropped 6 bases and J dropped 5; count of bases not matched to a gene: 12. Germline V lookup: CDR1 MDHEN, CDR2 SYDVKM. CDR3 sequence (DNA): TGTGCCAGCAGCCGGTCGACAGGGGCGATCAACGAGCAGTACTTC. Translation: CASSRSTGAINEQYF.

The rearrangement links TRBV7-2 to TRBJ1-6; D ambiguous. Trimming removed 2 bases from V and 0 bases from J, with 14 bases in between. Per the germline V gene, CDR1 is SGHTA and CDR2 is FQGNSA. CDR3 size: 18 residues. The CDR3 protein is CASSLNSATSSYNSPLHF. The CDR3 DNA follows: TGTGCCAGCAGCTTAAATTCGGCGACGAGCTCCTATAATTCACCCCTCCACTTT.

The chain couples TRBV7-2 to TRBJ2-5; a possible D gene is TRBD2 (5 bases). With 6 bases removed from V and 3 bases from J, the gap between germline ends came to 23 bases. There are 17 residues in the CDR3. Germline assignment: CDR1 SGHTA and CDR2 FQGNSA. The CDR3 DNA is TGTGCCAGCAGATTATTTCCCCCGGGATCCGGGGAAGAGACCCAGTACTTC. It encodes CASRLFPPGSGEETQYF.

Many counts were recorded for this clone. The chain employs TRBV10-3 and TRBJ2-2; 8 bases map to TRBD2. The CDR3 extends over 20 amino acids. After removal of 0 bases from V and 0 bases from J, the junction contained 12 bases not matched to a gene. Germline CDR1 and CDR2: ENHRY and SYGVKD. CDR3 sequence reads: CAISESVAGGLETNTGELFF. CDR3 sequence (DNA): TGTGCCATCAGTGAGTCGGTCGCGGGGGGCCTAGAGACGAACACCGGGGAGCTGTTTTTT.

The CDR3 spells CASSLVGGRDTGELFF. The CDR3 bases are TGCGCCAGCAGCTTGGTAGGGGGGCGAGACACCGGGGAGCTGTTTTTT. The chain carries TRBV5-1 and TRBJ2-2; D possibly matches TRBD1 or TRBD2 (6 bases each). Germline V gene data show CDR1 as SGHRS and CDR2 as YFSETQ. This CDR3 comprises 16 residues. The V gene lost 0 bases and the J gene lost 3 bases, with 12 bases spanning the gap. The variable domain in full, with the rest retrieved from reference TRBV5-1 and TRBJ2-2, is KAGVTQTPRYLIKTRGQQVTLSCSPISGHRSVSWYQQTPGQGLQFLFEYFSETQRNKGNFPGRFSGRQFSNSRSEMNVSTLELGDSALYLCASSLVGGRDTGELFFGEGSRLTVL.

J is TRBJ2-7 and V is TRBV4-2; the match to TRBD2 covers 11 bases. The germline CDR1 and CDR2 sequences are LGHNA and YNFKEQ. V shed 4 bases, J shed 2 bases, and the junction held 4 bases outside the gene matches. The CDR3 extends over 15 amino acids. The CDR3 DNA sequence: TGTGCCAGCAGCCGAGGTAGCGGGGGGGCCTACGAGCAGTACTTC. It encodes CASSRGSGGAYEQYF.

This clone came up many times. This chain links TRBV23-1 with TRBJ2-3; 9 positions match TRBD2. Being an ORF, TRBV23-1 has a function that is uncertain. The CDR3 is 16 residues long. Unmatched junction bases numbered 6, after V lost 5 bases and J lost 0 bases. In DNA form, the CDR3 reads TGCGCCAGCAGTTGGCCTAGCGGGGCGAGCACAGATACGCAGTATTTT. Amino acid sequence: CASSWPSGASTDTQYF.

J is TRBJ2-7 and V is TRBV5-1; 8 bases align to TRBD1. This CDR3 contains 13 residues. V lost 1 base to trimming and J lost 3 bases; unmatched junction nucleotides: 0. The germline V gene encodes CDR1 SGHRS and CDR2 YFSETQ. The CDR3 loop is CASSLTGGYEQYF. The CDR3 coding sequence is TGCGCCAGCAGCTTGACAGGGGGCTACGAGCAGTACTTC.

The rearrangement links TRBV29-1 to TRBJ2-5, with 8 bases that match TRBD1. The germline V gene encodes CDR1 SQVTM and CDR2 ANQGSEA. With V trimmed by 1 base and J by 3 bases, 10 bases remained unmatched. The CDR3 has 16 amino acids. This CDR3 is CSVEGRLTGAEETQYF. The DNA for the CDR3 is TGCAGCGTTGAAGGGCGGCTGACAGGGGCAGAAGAGACCCAGTACTTC.

The chain carries TRBV6-5 and TRBJ2-1; 13 nucleotides align to TRBD2. Germline V gene data show CDR1 as MNHEY and CDR2 as SVGAGI. The CDR3 runs to 15 residues. The ends lost 5 bases at V and 3 bases at J; junction bases unmatched: 1. CDR3 nucleotides: TGTGCCAGCAGTCGACTAGCGGGGGGCTACAATGAGCAGTTCTTC. It codes for CASSRLAGGYNEQFF.

The rearrangement links TRBV30 to TRBJ1-2; TRBD1 might be the D (6 bases). The length of the CDR3 is 15 residues. Germline CDR1 is GTSNPN and CDR2 is SVGIG (reference sequence). V gave up 3 bases and J gave up 6 bases, with 20 bases separating them. CDR3 DNA: TGTGCCTGGAGGGCCATGGGTGGGGGGCCCGATGGCTACACCTTC. Protein: CAWRAMGGGPDGYTF. The full variable domain, completed using reference TRBV30 and TRBJ1-2, is SQTIHQWPATLVQPVGSPLSLECTVEGTSNPNLYWYRQAAGRGLQLLFYSVGIGQISSEVPQNLSASRPQDRQFILSSKKLLLSDSGFYLCAWRAMGGGPDGYTFGSGTRLTVV.